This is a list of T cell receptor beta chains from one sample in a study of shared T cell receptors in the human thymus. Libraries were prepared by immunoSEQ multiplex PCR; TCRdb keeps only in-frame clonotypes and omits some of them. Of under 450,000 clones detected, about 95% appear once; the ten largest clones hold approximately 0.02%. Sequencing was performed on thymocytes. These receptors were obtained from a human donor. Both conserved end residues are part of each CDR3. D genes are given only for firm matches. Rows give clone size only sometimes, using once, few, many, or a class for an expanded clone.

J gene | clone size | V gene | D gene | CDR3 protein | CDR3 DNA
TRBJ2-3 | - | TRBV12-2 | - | CASRLAERTGNPDTQYF | TGTGCAAGTCGCTTAGCAGAAAGGACAGGGAACCCAGATACGCAGTATTTT
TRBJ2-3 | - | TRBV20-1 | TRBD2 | CSASAAGEYF | TGCAGTGCTAGTGCAGCGGGGGAATATTTT
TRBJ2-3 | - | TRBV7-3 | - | CASSLGGADTQYF | TGTGCCAGCAGCTTAGGTGGTGCAGATACGCAGTATTTT
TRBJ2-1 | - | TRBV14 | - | CASSLKRGPPPYNEQFF | TGTGCCAGCAGCCTAAAACGTGGCCCGCCACCCTACAATGAGCAGTTCTTC
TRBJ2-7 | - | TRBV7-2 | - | CASSLAHYEQYF | TGTGCCAGCAGCTTAGCCCACTACGAGCAGTACTTC
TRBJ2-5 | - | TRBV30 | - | CAWSPFVGALQGTQYF | TGTGCCTGGAGCCCGTTCGTGGGAGCGCTACAAGGGACCCAGTACTTC
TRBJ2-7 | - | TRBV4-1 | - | CASSQEGRRDYEQYF | TGCGCCAGCAGCCAAGAGGGAAGGCGGGACTACGAGCAGTACTTC
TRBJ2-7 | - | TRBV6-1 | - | CASSEPPAQGRDEQYF | TGTGCCAGCAGTGAACCGCCAGCCCAGGGTAGGGACGAGCAGTACTTC
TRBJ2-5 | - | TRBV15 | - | CATSRVMCRGGQVQETQYF | TGTGCCACCAGCAGAGTTATGTGTAGGGGGGGCCAGGTCCAAGAGACCCAGTACTTC
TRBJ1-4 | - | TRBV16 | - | CASSQSMDRPNEKLFF | TGTGCCAGCAGCCAATCGATGGACAGACCTAATGAAAAACTGTTTTTT
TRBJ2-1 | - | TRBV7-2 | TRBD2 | CASRVTWGLALPNEQFF | TGTGCCAGCAGAGTGACTTGGGGACTAGCGCTACCCAATGAGCAGTTCTTC
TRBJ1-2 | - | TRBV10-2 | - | CASTKNRTDYNYGYTF | TGCGCCAGCACGAAGAATAGGACAGACTATAACTATGGCTACACCTTC
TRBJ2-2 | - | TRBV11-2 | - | CASSTETSYTGELFF | TGTGCCAGCAGCACCGAGACTAGTTACACCGGGGAGCTGTTTTTT
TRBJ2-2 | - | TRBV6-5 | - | CASSYMGGELFF | TGTGCCAGCAGTTACATGGGCGGGGAGCTGTTTTTT
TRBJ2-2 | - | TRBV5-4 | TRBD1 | CASSCPGQGAKKDTGELFF | TGTGCCAGCAGCTGCCCCGGACAGGGGGCTAAAAAGGACACCGGGGAGCTGTTTTTT
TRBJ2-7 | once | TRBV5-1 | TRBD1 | CASSRVGQGMYEQYF | TGCGCCAGCAGCCGGGTGGGACAGGGGATGTACGAGCAGTACTTC
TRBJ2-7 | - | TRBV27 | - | CASSSVGEQYF | TGTGCCAGCAGTTCGGTTGGGGAGCAGTACTTC